Below are 17 T cell receptor beta chains sequenced from a single sample in a study of blood T cell repertoires in COVID-19 (dated by TCRdb to 2018 to 2020). Libraries came from the immunoSEQ multiplex PCR assay. Not all clones reach the TCRdb copy of this immuneACCESS table, which keeps in-frame sequences only. Checked studies attribute under half of the gap to unresolved V genes and leave the rest unexplained. The sample table records fewer than 300,000 clones; 83% of these occur just once. Jointly, the top ten make up 9.4% of the sample. The specimen sequenced was peripheral blood. Receptor source: a woman between 45 and 60 years old who had recovered from COVID-19.

CDR3 bases: TGTGCCAGCAGTGACCTCCAGGGAAACGGCTACACCTTC. It translates to CASSDLQGNGYTF. This chain links TRBV6-1 with TRBJ1-2, with D possibly matching TRBD1 (5 bases). The CDR3 consists of 13 residues. With 3 bases removed from V and 8 bases from J, the gap between germline ends came to 13 bases. CDR1 MNHNS and CDR2 SASEGT come from the germline V gene.

The chain employs TRBV27 and TRBJ2-4; 12 bases line up with TRBD2. The CDR3 extends over 19 amino acids. CDR1 is MNHEY, CDR2 SMNVEV, per germline (reference sequence). V trimming: 1 base; J trimming: 3 bases; junction bases outside the gene matches: 10. CDR3 bases: TGTGCCAGCAGTTTATGGGCTAGCGGGAGGGCCGGGGGCAAAAACATTCAGTACTTC. It translates to CASSLWASGRAGGKNIQYF.

The V gene is TRBV4-2, the J gene TRBJ2-7; TRBD2 aligns across 10 bases. Germline assignment: CDR1 LGHNA and CDR2 YNFKEQ. CDR3 size: 15 residues. After removal of 2 bases from V and 5 bases from J, the junction contained 6 bases not matched to a gene. This CDR3 reads CASSQTSGARDEQYF. As DNA, the CDR3 is TGTGCCAGCAGCCAAACTAGCGGGGCCCGCGACGAGCAGTACTTC.

The chain employs TRBV4-1 and TRBJ2-7; 8 nucleotides line up with TRBD1. The V and J ends lost 3 bases and 1 base, in that order; junction bases with no gene match: 8. CDR1 is MGHRA and CDR2 is YSYEKL in the germline V gene. There are 16 residues in the CDR3. The CDR3 bases are TGCGCCAGCAGCCAGTTACAGGGGGGCCTTTCCTACGAGCAGTACTTC. As protein: CASSQLQGGLSYEQYF.

The V call is TRBV27, the J call TRBJ1-2; TRBD1 matches 12 bases. Germline values: CDR1 MNHEY, CDR2 SMNVEV (reference sequence). CDR3 size: 16 residues. After removal of 6 bases from V and 5 bases from J, the junction contained 10 bases not matched to a gene. The CDR3 reads CASRPGTGGAWYGYTF. CDR3 sequence (DNA): TGTGCCAGCAGACCAGGGACAGGGGGCGCGTGGTATGGCTACACCTTC.

V and J are TRBV5-8 and TRBJ2-5, with 8 nucleotides matching TRBD1. Germline V gene data show CDR1 as SGHTS and CDR2 as YDEGEE. V shed 0 bases, J shed 9 bases, and the junction held 10 bases outside the gene matches. This CDR3 is built from 15 residues. The CDR3 loop reads CASSLAGQGSAAQYF. The DNA of the CDR3 is TGTGCCAGCAGCTTGGCAGGACAGGGATCAGCGGCCCAGTACTTC.

This clone was recorded a few times. This chain connects TRBV12-3 or TRBV12-4 to TRBJ2-2; the D is unclear. This CDR3 has 12 residues. The germline V and J ends were trimmed by 3 bases and 4 bases, with 3 bases remaining between them. Here the CDR3 DNA reads TGTGCCAGCAGTTTCATCACCGGGGAGCTGTTTTTT. This gives the protein CASSFITGELFF.

The V call is TRBV5-1, the J call TRBJ2-7; D might be TRBD1 (5 bases). CDR1 SGHRS and CDR2 YFSETQ come from the germline V gene. Trimming took 4 bases from V and 2 from J, leaving 13 bases between them. CDR3 length equals 14 residues. In DNA, the CDR3 is TGCGCCAGCAGCCCCACTGGACAAACCTACGAGCAGTACTTC. Amino acid sequence: CASSPTGQTYEQYF.

The chain employs TRBV25-1 and TRBJ2-1; 7 positions agree with TRBD2. Per the germline V gene, CDR1 is MGHDK and CDR2 is SYGVNS. The V segment lost 6 bases and the J segment 8 bases; nucleotides outside the gene matches: 1. The CDR3 runs to 11 residues. CDR3 residues: CASRGGDEQFF. CDR3 bases: TGTGCCAGCAGGGGGGGGGATGAGCAGTTCTTC. The variable domain in full, completed from reference TRBV25-1 and TRBJ2-1, reads EADIYQTPRYLVIGTGKKITLECSQTMGHDKMYWYQQDPGMELHLIHYSYGVNSTEKGDLSSESTVSRIRTEHFPLTLESARPSHTSQYLCASRGGDEQFFGPGTRLTVL.

This clone was seen a few times. The chain is built from TRBV3-1 (or the pseudogene TRBV3-2) and TRBJ2-7; 9 bases agree with TRBD2. Trimming at V came to 0 bases and at J to 0 bases, leaving 6 bases not matched to a gene. In germline, CDR1 is LGHDT, CDR2 YNNKEL (reference sequence). The CDR3 covers 17 residues. Here the CDR3 DNA reads TGTGCCAGCAGCCAAGACAGGGCGGGAGGGAGCTCCTACGAGCAGTACTTC. Protein product: CASSQDRAGGSSYEQYF.

The chain carries TRBV12-5 and TRBJ2-5; 9 nucleotides align to TRBD2. The CDR3 spans 17 residues. CDR1 and CDR2 from the germline V gene are LGHNT and FRNRAP. J gave up 3 bases and V 3 bases, and 11 bases lay outside the gene matches. DNA of the CDR3: TGTGCTAGTGGTTTTCGGCCTAGCGGGATTGGAGAAGAGACCCAGTACTTC. It codes for CASGFRPSGIGEETQYF. Looking up the rest from reference TRBV12-5 and TRBJ2-5 gives the full variable domain: DARVTQTPRHKVTEMGQEVTMRCQPILGHNTVFWYRQTMMQGLELLAYFRNRAPLDDSGMPKDRFSAEMPDATLATLKIQPSEPRDSAVYFCASGFRPSGIGEETQYFGPGTRLLVL.

Concerning this clone: Sequence at one end of the junction differs from germline and may be a read error. This sequence joins TRBV6-5 and TRBJ2-7, with D possibly TRBD2 on 6 matching bases. The CDR3 loop spans 16 amino acids. Germline V gene sequence: CDR1 MNHEY, CDR2 SVGAGI. CDR3 bases: TGTGCCAGCAGTTACTCGAGAGGCGGGGCCCCGTACGTGCAGTACTTC. This translates into CASSYSRGGAPYVQYF.

This chain links TRBV28 with TRBJ2-7; possibly TRBD2 for D (6 bases). Between the trimmed V and J ends, which lost 5 bases and 4 bases, there was a span of 21 bases. This CDR3 region has 16 residues. CDR1 is MDHEN, CDR2 SYDVKM, per germline. In DNA form, the CDR3 reads TGTGCCAGCAGTCCCGCCCGGGGGACTGGGAGTTACGAGCAGTACTTC. It specifies CASSPARGTGSYEQYF. Supplemented by reference TRBV28 and TRBJ2-7, the full variable domain reads DVKVTQSSRYLVKRTGEKVFLECVQDMDHENMFWYRQDPGLGLRLIYFSYDVKMKEKGDIPEGYSVSREKKERFSLILESASTNQTSMYLCASSPARGTGSYEQYFGPGTRLTVT.

The J gene is TRBJ1-6, the V gene TRBV2; 10 bases line up with TRBD1. The CDR3 has 16 residues. Looked up from germline, CDR1 is SNHLY and CDR2 is FYNNEI. Trimming removed 6 bases from V and 4 bases from J; junction bases left unmatched: 6. The chain's CDR3 is CASRPRDRGYNSPLHF. Here the CDR3 DNA reads TGTGCCAGCAGACCCCGGGACAGGGGATATAATTCACCCCTCCACTTT. The full variable domain, rest sourced from reference TRBV2 and TRBJ1-6, is EPEVTQTPSHQVTQMGQEVILRCVPISNHLYFYWYRQILGQKVEFLVSFYNNEISEKSEIFDDQFSVERPDGSNFTLKIRSTKLEDSAMYFCASRPRDRGYNSPLHFGNGTRLTVT.

The chain recombines TRBV27 with TRBJ1-6; 7 positions match TRBD1. The J segment lost 4 bases and the V segment lost 4 bases, leaving 10 bases of the junction unmatched. Germline V gene lookup returns CDR1 MNHEY and CDR2 SMNVEV (reference sequence). The CDR3 has 17 residues. This CDR3 is CASSSRRGGQYNSPLHF. For the CDR3, the DNA is TGTGCCAGCAGTTCCCGGCGGGGGGGACAGTATAATTCACCCCTCCACTTT.

This clone came up a few times. V is TRBV12-3 or TRBV12-4 and J is TRBJ1-1; no reliable D call. Trimming took off 4 bases at V and 8 bases at J, with 11 bases between the two ends. The CDR3 consists of 12 residues. The DNA for the CDR3 is TGTGCCAGCAGTTACGATACGAGGGAAGCTTTCTTT. This codes for CASSYDTREAFF.

The chain uses TRBV3-1 (or the pseudogene TRBV3-2) and TRBJ2-5; D call uncertain. Germline CDR1 is LGHDT and CDR2 is YNNKEL (reference sequence). V lost 1 base, J lost 2 bases, and 11 bases lay in between. The CDR3 totals 15 residues. DNA for the CDR3: TGTGCCAGCAGCCAAGGAGGAACCTTACAAGAGACCCAGTACTTC. It specifies CASSQGGTLQETQYF.